One sample yielded the 10 T cell receptor beta chains listed below, sequenced in a study of T-cell reconstitution after alpha-beta-depleted transplantation in children. Unique molecular identifiers were incorporated during preparation of the TCRbeta library. One entry per CDR3 protein results from TCRdb running MiXCR on the PCR reads. Of about 190,000 distinct CDR3 sequences in the sample, approximately 7% are singletons; the top ten hold 3% to 3.5%. The input for sequencing was PBMCs from the stem cell graft donor, taken from the stem cell graft. The origin of the receptors is a human donor who donated a stem cell graft to a child with Wiskott-Aldrich syndrome.

The sample holds many counts of this clonotype. V and J are TRBV29-1 and TRBJ2-5; the D gene is possibly TRBD2 (5 bases). Trimming cost V 0 bases and J 2 bases, with 13 bases left between them. The germline CDR1 and CDR2 sequences are SQVTM and ANQGSEA. The CDR3 covers 15 residues. The CDR3 reads CSVEDARVGQETQYF. In DNA, the CDR3 is TGCAGCGTTGAAGATGCGAGGGTAGGACAAGAGACCCAGTACTTC.

This rearrangement joins TRBV6-2 or TRBV6-3 to TRBJ2-1; 9 bases are a match to TRBD1. V lost 4 bases to trimming and J lost 6 bases; unmatched junction nucleotides: 10. This CDR3 is built from 16 residues. Germline V lookup: CDR1 MNHEY, CDR2 SVGEGT. As DNA, the CDR3 is TGTGCCAGCAGTTTTCCGACAGGGGGACTAAGCAATGAGCAGTTCTTC. This translates into CASSFPTGGLSNEQFF.

In its sample, this clonotype was seen many times. The chain uses TRBV7-9 and TRBJ1-1, with unresolved D. The CDR3 is made up of 16 amino acids. Looked up from germline, CDR1 is SEHNR and CDR2 is FQNEAQ (reference sequence). Trimming stripped 2 bases from V and 0 bases from J, with 13 bases between. CDR3 residues: CASSLQGNFLNTEAFF. The CDR3 DNA is TGTGCCAGCAGCTTACAAGGGAATTTTTTGAACACTGAAGCTTTCTTT.

This rearrangement joins TRBV5-6 to TRBJ1-2; tentatively, D is TRBD1 (6 bases). Trimming left V 0 bases short and J 7 bases short, with 28 bases between. Germline V gene data show CDR1 as SGHDT and CDR2 as YYEEEE. The CDR3 is made up of 19 amino acids. The CDR3 DNA sequence: TGTGCCAGCAGCTTGGCTATCCGGAGTAGGATCAGGGGCGAGGGTGGCTACACCTTC. Protein product: CASSLAIRSRIRGEGGYTF.

This clonotype was seen repeatedly, ten times or more. This rearrangement joins TRBV20-1 to TRBJ2-6; no clear D. The V end lost 0 bases, the J end lost 3 bases, and 15 bases lay between the germline ends. The CDR3 loop spans 17 amino acids. The germline gives CDR1 DFQATT, CDR2 SNEGSKA (reference sequence). For the CDR3, the DNA is TGCAGTGCTAGAGATCTGGATCACGTGGGTGGGGCCAACGTCCTGACTTTC. Protein: CSARDLDHVGGANVLTF.

The chain is built from TRBV30 and TRBJ2-7; maybe TRBD2 (6 bases). This CDR3 spans 11 amino acids. V was clipped by 8 bases and J by 1 base, with 9 bases between them. Germline CDR1 and CDR2: GTSNPN and SVGIG (reference sequence). Written as DNA, the CDR3 is TGTGCCGCAGGGAGGTCCTACGAGCAGTACTTC. Its protein product is CAAGRSYEQYF.

This clonotype has at least ten counts. The chain joins TRBV7-9 to TRBJ1-2; D perhaps matches TRBD1 (5 bases). Germline V gene sequence: CDR1 SEHNR, CDR2 FQNEAQ (reference sequence). The V and J ends lost 4 bases and 0 bases respectively, with 9 bases between them. This CDR3 has 14 amino acids. The CDR3 loop reads CASSSGLANYGYTF. CDR3 bases: TGTGCCAGCAGCTCAGGGTTGGCTAACTATGGCTACACCTTC.

This clonotype was counted ten times or more. The V and J genes are TRBV6-5 and TRBJ1-2; possible D gene TRBD1, 5 bases. Trimming shortened V by 0 bases and J by 3 bases, and 11 bases separated the two germline ends. Germline V CDR1 and CDR2: MNHEY, SVGAGI. This CDR3 comprises 15 residues. The CDR3 spells CASSYSAGGDYGYTF. In DNA form, the CDR3 reads TGTGCCAGCAGTTACTCTGCGGGAGGGGACTATGGCTACACCTTC.

There are many counts of this clonotype. V is TRBV6-1 and J is TRBJ2-2; D may be TRBD2 (5 bases). Per germline, CDR1 MNHNS and CDR2 SASEGT. CDR3 length: 14 amino acids. V was clipped by 4 bases and J by 4 bases, with 10 bases between them. In DNA form, the CDR3 reads TGTGCCAGCAGTGGAGGGCCCGGCACCGGGGAGCTGTTTTTT. Protein product: CASSGGPGTGELFF.

This clonotype was seen at least ten times. The genes are TRBV14 and TRBJ2-7; 7 bases align to TRBD2. Germline loops: CDR1 SGHDN, CDR2 FVKESK. Trimming cost V 4 bases and J 4 bases; bases outside gene matches: 7. The CDR3 contains 14 residues. The CDR3 nucleotides are TGTGCCAGCAGCCTCTCCGGACTAGGATACGAGCAGTACTTC. Translating it yields CASSLSGLGYEQYF.